The clone carrying this TCR beta chain was counted between two and nine times. This entry comes from a study of CD8+ T cells in alopecia areata. Whole-study context: In an open-label trial, patients got 5 to 10 mg tofacitinib twice daily.

cDNA prepared by RNA extraction and subsequent reverse transcription served as the template for sequencing. Produced via immunoSEQ multiplex PCR; TCRdb's table is partial and in-frame only. The data contain roughly 110,000 clones, about three fifths of them singletons. Treatment given: oral pan-JAK inhibitor, 5-10 mg twice daily. The CDR3 runs to 14 residues. Trimming stripped 4 bases from V and 5 bases from J, with 15 bases between. CDR1 is SGHDT and CDR2 is YYEEEE in the germline V gene. The source of this sequence is a human donor with alopecia areata. Sequencing was performed on CD8+ T cells sorted from blood, taken at week 24, from a patient treated with tofacitinib. This chain uses TRBV5-6 with TRBJ1-2; the D gene is possibly TRBD1 (5 bases). The CDR3: CASSPGTDLYGYTF. The CDR3 region has the DNA TGTGCCAGCAGCCCGGGGACGGACCTATATGGCTACACCTTC.